This T cell receptor (beta chain) was obtained from a study of blood T cell repertoires in COVID-19. Study-wide background: Specimens from acute and convalescent COVID-19 originated in the United States, Italy and Spain. T cells, B-cell-depleted T cells, or PBMCs provided the cDNA or gDNA that served as material.

Per the original methods: For nucleated cells, counts were estimated from reference gene primer amplification. Clones were sequenced by immunoSEQ multiplex PCR, and TCRdb holds only the in-frame ones, with some missing. The V and J calls and clone size are taken from that table; D and trimming were inferred from the DNA. The sample contains tens of thousands of clones, 65% to 85% of which appear only once. CDR3 size: 14 residues. The V end lost 2 bases, the J end lost 4 bases, and 11 bases lay between the germline ends. Germline values: CDR1 LNHNV, CDR2 YYDKDF (reference sequence). The receptor was isolated from a woman of 80 years or more with acute or convalescent COVID-19. The sample was peripheral blood. The chain uses TRBV15 and TRBJ1-2, with a weak D call TRBD1 (5 bases). The CDR3: CATSRNTGIYGYTF. DNA of the CDR3: TGTGCCACCAGCAGAAATACAGGCATCTATGGCTACACCTTC.